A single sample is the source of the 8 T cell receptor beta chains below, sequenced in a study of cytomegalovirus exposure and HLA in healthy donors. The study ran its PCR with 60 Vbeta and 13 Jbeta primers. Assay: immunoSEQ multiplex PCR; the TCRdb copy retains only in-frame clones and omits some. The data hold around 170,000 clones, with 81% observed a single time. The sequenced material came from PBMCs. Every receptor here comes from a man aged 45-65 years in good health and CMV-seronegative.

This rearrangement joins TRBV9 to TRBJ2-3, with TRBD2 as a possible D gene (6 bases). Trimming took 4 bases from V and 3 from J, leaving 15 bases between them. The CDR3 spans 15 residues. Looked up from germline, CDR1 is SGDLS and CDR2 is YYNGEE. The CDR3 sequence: CASSLGRGRTDTQYF. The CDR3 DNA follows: TGTGCCAGCAGCCTTGGACGGGGGAGAACAGATACGCAGTATTTT. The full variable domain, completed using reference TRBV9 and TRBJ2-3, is DSGVTQTPKHLITATGQRVTLRCSPRSGDLSVYWYQQSLDQGLQFLIQYYNGEERAKGNILERFSAQQFPDLHSELNLSSLELGDSALYFCASSLGRGRTDTQYFGPGTRLTVL.

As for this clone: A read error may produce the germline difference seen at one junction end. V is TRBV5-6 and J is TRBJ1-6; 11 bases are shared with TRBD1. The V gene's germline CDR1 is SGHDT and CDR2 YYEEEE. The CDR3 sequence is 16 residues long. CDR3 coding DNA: TGTGCCAACAGCTTGGAGGGGACAGGGGGAAATTCACCCCTCCACTTT. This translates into CANSLEGTGGNSPLHF. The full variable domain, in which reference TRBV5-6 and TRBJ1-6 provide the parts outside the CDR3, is DAGVTQSPTHLIKTRGQQVTLRCSPKSGHDTVSWYQQALGQGPQFIFQYYEEEERQRGNFPDRFSGHQFPNYSSELNVNALLLGDSALYLCANSLEGTGGNSPLHFGNGTRLTVT.

CDR3 in DNA: TGTGCCAGCAGAGACAGTTTGAACACTGAAGCTTTCTTT. Translating it yields CASRDSLNTEAFF. The rearrangement joins TRBV2 to TRBJ1-1; TRBD1 is a possible D gene (5 bases). Trimming removed 6 bases from V and 0 bases from J, with 8 bases in between. The CDR3 loop spans 13 amino acids. Germline CDR1 reads SNHLY; CDR2 reads FYNNEI.

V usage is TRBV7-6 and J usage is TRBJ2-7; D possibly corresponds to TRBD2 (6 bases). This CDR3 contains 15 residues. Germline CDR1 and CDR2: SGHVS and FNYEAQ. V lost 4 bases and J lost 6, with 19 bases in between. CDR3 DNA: TGTGCCAGCAGCTCCCCCTCGAGTGCCGGGGGCGAGCAGTACTTC. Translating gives CASSSPSSAGGEQYF.

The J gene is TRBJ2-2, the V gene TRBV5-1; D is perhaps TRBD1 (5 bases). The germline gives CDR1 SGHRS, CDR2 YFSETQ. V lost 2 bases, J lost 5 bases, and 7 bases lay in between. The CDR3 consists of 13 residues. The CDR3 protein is CASSFGQTGELFF. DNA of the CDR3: TGCGCCAGCAGCTTCGGACAAACCGGGGAGCTGTTTTTT.

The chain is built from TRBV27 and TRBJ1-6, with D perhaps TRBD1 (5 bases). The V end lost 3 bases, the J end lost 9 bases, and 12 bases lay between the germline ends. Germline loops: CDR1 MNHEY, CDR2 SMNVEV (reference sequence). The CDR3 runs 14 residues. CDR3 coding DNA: TGTGCCAGCAGTTTCTCGGAGGGGAGTTCACCCCTCCACTTT. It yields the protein CASSFSEGSSPLHF.

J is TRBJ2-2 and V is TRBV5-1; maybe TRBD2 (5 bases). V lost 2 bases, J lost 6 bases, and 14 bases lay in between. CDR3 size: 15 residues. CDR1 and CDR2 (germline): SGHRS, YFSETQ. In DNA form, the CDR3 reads TGCGCCAGCAGCTTCCGGGAACTCCCCGCCGGGGAGCTGTTTTTT. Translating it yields CASSFRELPAGELFF. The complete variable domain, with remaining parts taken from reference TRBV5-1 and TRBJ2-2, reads KAGVTQTPRYLIKTRGQQVTLSCSPISGHRSVSWYQQTPGQGLQFLFEYFSETQRNKGNFPGRFSGRQFSNSRSEMNVSTLELGDSALYLCASSFRELPAGELFFGEGSRLTVL.

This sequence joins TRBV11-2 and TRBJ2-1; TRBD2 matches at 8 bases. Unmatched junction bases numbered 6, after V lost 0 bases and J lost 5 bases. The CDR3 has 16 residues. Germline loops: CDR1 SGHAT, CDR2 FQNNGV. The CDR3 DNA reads TGTGCCAGCAGCTTAGATACGGGGGGGGCACACAATGAGCAGTTCTTC. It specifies CASSLDTGGAHNEQFF.